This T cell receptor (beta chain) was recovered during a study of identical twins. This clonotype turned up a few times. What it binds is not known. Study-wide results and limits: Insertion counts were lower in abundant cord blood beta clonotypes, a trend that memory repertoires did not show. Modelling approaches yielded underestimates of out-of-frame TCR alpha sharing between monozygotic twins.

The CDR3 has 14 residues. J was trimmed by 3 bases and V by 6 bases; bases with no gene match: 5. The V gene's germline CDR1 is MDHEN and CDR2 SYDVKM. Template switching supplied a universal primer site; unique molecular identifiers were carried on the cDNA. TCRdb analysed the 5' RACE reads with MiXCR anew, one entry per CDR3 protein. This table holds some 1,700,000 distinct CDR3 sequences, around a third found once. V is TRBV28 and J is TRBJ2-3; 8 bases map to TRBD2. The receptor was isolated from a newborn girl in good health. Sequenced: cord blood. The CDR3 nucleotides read TGTGCCAGCAGGGACGGGGGGGGGACAGATACGCAGTATTTT. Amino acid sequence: CASRDGGGTDTQYF.